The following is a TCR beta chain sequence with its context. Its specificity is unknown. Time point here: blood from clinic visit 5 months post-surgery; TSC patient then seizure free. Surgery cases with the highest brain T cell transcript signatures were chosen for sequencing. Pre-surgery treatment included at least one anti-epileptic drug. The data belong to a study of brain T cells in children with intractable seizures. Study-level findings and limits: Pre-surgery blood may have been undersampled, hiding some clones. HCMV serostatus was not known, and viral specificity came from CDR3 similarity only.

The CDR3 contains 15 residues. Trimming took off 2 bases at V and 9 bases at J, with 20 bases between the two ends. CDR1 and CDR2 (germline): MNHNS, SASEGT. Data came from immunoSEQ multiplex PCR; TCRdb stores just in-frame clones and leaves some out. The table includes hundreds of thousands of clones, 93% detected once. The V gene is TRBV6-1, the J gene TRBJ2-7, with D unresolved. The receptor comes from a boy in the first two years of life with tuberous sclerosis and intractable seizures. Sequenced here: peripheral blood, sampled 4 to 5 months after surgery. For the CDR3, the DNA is TGTGCCAGCAGTGAACGTACGCCCCTTGAGTATGGGCAGTACTTC. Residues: CASSERTPLEYGQYF.